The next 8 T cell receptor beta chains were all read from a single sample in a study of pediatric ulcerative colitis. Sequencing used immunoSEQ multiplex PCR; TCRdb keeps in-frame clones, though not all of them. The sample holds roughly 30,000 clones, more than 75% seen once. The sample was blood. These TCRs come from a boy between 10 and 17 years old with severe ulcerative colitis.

CDR3 residues: CASSSPGAYEQYF. Here the CDR3 DNA reads TGTGCCAGCAGCTCGCCGGGCGCCTACGAGCAGTACTTC. The rearrangement links TRBV7-9 to TRBJ2-7, with no clear D. This CDR3 is built from 13 residues. Looked up from germline, CDR1 is SEHNR and CDR2 is FQNEAQ (reference sequence). The V end was cut by 4 bases, the J end by 2 bases, with 9 bases between.

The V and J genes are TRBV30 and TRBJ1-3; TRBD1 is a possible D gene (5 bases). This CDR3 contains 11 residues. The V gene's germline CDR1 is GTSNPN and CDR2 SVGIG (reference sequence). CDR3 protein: CGGGRGNTIYF. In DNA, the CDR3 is TGTGGGGGGGGGAGAGGAAACACCATATATTTT.

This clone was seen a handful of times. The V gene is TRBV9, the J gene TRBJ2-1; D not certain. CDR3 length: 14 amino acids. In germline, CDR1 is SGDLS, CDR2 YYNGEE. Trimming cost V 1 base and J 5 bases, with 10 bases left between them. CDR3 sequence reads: CASSVWQSNNEQFF. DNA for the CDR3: TGTGCCAGCAGCGTATGGCAGTCCAACAATGAGCAGTTCTTC. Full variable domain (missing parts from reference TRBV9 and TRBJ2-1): DSGVTQTPKHLITATGQRVTLRCSPRSGDLSVYWYQQSLDQGLQFLIQYYNGEERAKGNILERFSAQQFPDLHSELNLSSLELGDSALYFCASSVWQSNNEQFFGPGTRLTVL.

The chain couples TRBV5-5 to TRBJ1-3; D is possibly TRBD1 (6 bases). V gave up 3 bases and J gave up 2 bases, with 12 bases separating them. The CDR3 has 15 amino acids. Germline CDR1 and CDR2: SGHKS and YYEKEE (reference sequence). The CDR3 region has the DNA TGTGCCAGCAGCTCAGACAGGATTACTGGAAACACCATATATTTT. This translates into CASSSDRITGNTIYF.

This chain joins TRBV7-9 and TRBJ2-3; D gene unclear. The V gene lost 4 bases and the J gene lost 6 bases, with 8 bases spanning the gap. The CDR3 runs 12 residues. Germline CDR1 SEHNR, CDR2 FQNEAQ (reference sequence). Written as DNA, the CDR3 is TGTGCCAGCAGCTGGGTCAGCGATACGCAGTATTTT. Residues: CASSWVSDTQYF.

The CDR3 DNA reads as TGCGCCAGCAGCCAAGGGCAGAACATGAACACTGAAGCTTTCTTT. Amino acid sequence: CASSQGQNMNTEAFF. The chain carries TRBV4-1 and TRBJ1-1; D is unresolved. CDR1 and CDR2 (germline): MGHRA, YSYEKL. Trimming removed 1 base at V and 0 bases at J, with 9 bases between. CDR3 length: 15 amino acids.

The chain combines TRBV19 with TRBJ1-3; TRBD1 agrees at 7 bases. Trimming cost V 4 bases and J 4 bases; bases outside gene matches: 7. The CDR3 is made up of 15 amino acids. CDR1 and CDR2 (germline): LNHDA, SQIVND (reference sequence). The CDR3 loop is CASSTRQGQGNTIYF. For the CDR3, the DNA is TGTGCCAGTAGTACCCGACAGGGTCAGGGAAACACCATATATTTT.

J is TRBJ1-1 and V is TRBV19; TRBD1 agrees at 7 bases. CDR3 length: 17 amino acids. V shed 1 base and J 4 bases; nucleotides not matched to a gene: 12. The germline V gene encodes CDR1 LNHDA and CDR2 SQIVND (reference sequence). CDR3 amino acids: CASSIAPRQGGGTEAFF. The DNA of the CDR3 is TGTGCCAGTAGTATAGCCCCCCGCCAGGGGGGGGGCACTGAAGCTTTCTTT.